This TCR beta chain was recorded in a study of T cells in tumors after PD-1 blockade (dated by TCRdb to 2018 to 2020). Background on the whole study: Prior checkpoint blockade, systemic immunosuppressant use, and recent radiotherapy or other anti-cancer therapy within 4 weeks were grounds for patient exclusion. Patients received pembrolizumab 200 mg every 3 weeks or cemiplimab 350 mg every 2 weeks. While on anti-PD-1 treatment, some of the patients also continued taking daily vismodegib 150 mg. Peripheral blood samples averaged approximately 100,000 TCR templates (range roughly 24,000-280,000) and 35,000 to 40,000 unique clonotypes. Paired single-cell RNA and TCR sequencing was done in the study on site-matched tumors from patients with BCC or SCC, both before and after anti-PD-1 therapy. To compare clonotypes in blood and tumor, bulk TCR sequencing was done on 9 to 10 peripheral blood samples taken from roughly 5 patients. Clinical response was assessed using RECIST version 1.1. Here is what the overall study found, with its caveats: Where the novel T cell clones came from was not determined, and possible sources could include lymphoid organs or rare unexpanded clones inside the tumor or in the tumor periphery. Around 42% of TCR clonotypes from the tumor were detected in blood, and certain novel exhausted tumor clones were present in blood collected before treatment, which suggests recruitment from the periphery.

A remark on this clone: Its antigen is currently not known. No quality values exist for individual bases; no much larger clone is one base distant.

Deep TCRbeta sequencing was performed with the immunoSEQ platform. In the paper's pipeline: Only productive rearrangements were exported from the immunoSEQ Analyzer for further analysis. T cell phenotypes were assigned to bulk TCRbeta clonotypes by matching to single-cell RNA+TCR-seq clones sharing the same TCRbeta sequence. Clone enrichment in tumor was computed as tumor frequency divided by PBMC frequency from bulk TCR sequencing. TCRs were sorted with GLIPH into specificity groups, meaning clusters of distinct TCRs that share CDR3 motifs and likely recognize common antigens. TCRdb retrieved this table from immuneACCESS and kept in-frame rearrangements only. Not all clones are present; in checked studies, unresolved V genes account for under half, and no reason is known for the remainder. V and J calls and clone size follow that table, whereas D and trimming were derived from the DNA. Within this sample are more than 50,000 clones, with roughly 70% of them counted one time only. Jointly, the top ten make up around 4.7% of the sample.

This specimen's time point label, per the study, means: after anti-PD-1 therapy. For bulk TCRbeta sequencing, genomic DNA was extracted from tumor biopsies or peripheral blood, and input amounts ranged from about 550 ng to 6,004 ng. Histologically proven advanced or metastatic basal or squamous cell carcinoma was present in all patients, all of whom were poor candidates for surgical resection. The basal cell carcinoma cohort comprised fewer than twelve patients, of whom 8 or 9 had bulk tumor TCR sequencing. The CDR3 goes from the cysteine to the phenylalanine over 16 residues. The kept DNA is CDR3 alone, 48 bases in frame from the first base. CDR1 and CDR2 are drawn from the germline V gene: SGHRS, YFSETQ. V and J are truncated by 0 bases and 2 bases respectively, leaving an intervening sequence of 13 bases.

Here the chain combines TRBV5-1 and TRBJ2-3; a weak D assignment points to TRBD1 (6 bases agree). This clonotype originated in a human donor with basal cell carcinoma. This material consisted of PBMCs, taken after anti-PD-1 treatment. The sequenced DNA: TGCGCCAGCAGCTTGGCCGGCAGGGGAGCCACAGATACGCAGTATTTT. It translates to CASSLAGRGATDTQYF.